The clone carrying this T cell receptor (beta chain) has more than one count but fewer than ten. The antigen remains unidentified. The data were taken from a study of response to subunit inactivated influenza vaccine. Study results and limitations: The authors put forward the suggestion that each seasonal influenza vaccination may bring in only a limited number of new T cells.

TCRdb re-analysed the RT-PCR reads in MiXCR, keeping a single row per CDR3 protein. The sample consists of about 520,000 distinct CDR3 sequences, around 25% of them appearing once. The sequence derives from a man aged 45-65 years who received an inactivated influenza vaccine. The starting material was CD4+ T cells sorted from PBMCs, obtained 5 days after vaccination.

CDR3 in DNA: TGTGCCAGCAGCTATACTAGCGGGGCCTCAGATACGCAGTATTTT. It codes for CASSYTSGASDTQYF. The chain employs TRBV12-3 or TRBV12-4 and TRBJ2-3; 10 bases line up with TRBD2. The junction had 7 bases not matched to a gene; V was cut back by 6 bases and J by 4 bases. CDR3 size: 15 residues.